This section outlines one T cell receptor beta chain sequence together with its context. Its specificity is not known. The record originates from a study of T cell repertoires in cytomegalovirus infection. Study details: CMV epitopes, recently identified HLA-C-restricted and well-studied HLA-B-restricted, were used. Public TCR beta signature analysis indicated the presence of both CMV infection and matching HLA type. The study's findings and limits: Identification of carriers of CMV plus the relevant HLA was achieved through cumulative public TCR beta family frequency. Across the ex vivo response, the dominant clonotypes were HLA-C-restricted CMV-specific TCR beta clonotypes.

TCRdb re-called the reads with MiXCR, one entry per CDR3 protein. The repertoire holds approximately 81,000 distinct CDR3 sequences, with more than 20% as singletons. Trimming took off 2 bases at V and 5 bases at J, with 9 bases between the two ends. The CDR3 spans 14 residues. In germline, CDR1 is MNHNS, CDR2 SASEGT. The TCR comes from a human donor in good health (CMV status not recorded). Some clones in this sample may be carry-over from other donors' samples. The chain links TRBV6-1 to TRBJ1-4; D uncertain. Material: CD8+ T cells from cultured PBMCs, obtained from culture after CMV antigen stimulation. DNA for the CDR3: TGTGCCAGCAGTGAATTCCTGGGGAATGAAAAACTGTTTTTT. Encoded protein: CASSEFLGNEKLFF.